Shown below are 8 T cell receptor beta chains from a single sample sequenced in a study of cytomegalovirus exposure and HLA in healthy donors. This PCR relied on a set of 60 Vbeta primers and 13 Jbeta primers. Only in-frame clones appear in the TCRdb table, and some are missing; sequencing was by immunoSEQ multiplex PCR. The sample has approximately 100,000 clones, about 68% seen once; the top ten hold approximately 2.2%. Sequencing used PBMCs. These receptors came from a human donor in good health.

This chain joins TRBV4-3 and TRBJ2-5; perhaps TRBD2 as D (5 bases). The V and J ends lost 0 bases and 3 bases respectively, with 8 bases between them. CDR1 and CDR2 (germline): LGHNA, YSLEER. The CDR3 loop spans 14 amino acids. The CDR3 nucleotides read TGCGCCAGCAGCCAAGATTGGGGAGAAGAGACCCAGTACTTC. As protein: CASSQDWGEETQYF.

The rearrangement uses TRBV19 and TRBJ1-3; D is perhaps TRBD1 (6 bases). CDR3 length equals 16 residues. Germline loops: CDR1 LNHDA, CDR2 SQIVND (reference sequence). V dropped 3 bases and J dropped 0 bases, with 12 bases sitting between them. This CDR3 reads CASSMPGAASGNTIYF. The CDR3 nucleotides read TGTGCCAGTAGTATGCCAGGGGCGGCCTCTGGAAACACCATATATTTT. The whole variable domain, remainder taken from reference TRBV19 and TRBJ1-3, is DGGITQSPKYLFRKEGQNVTLSCEQNLNHDAMYWYRQDPGQGLRLIYYSQIVNDFQKGDIAEGYSVSREKKESFPLTVTSAQKNPTAFYLCASSMPGAASGNTIYFGEGSWLTVV.

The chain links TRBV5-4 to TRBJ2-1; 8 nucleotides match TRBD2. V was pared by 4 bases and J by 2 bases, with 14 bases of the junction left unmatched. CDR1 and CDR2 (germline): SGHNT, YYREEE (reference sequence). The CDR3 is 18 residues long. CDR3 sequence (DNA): TGTGCCAGCAGCCCGAAGGGAGCGGGGGACATTACCTACAATGAGCAGTTCTTC. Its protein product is CASSPKGAGDITYNEQFF.

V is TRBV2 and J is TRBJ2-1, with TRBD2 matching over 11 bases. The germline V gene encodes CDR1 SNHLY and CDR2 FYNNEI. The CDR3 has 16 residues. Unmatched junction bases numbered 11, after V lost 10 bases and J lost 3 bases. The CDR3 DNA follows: TGTGCCATCATCCCCCTAGCGGGGGGCCACTACAATGAGCAGTTCTTC. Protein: CAIIPLAGGHYNEQFF.

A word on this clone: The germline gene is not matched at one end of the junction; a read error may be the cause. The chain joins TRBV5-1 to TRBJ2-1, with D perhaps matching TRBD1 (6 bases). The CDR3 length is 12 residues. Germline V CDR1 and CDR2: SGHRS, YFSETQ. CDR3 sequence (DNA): TGCGCCAGCAGCTCCTCAGGGGCCGAGCGGTTCTTC. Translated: CASSSSGAERFF.

CDR3 amino acids: CASSYPQGAVNTEAFF. The CDR3 nucleotides are TGTGCCAGCAGTTACCCCCAGGGGGCTGTAAACACTGAAGCTTTCTTT. The chain has TRBV6-6 and TRBJ1-1; 8 positions match TRBD1. Germline-derived CDR1 and CDR2 are MNHNY and SVGAGI (reference sequence). V was clipped by 2 bases and J by 2 bases; unmatched bases: 7. CDR3 length: 16 amino acids.

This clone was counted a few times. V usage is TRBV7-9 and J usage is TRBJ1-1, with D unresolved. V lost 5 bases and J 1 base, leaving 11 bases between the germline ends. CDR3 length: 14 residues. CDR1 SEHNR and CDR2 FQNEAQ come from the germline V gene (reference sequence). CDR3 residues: CASSLSWANTEAFF. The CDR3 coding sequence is TGTGCCAGCAGCCTCAGTTGGGCGAACACTGAAGCTTTCTTT.

CDR3 DNA sequence: TGTGCCAGCTCGTCCGATAGAGATACGCAGTATTTT. Protein: CASSSDRDTQYF. The rearrangement uses TRBV18 and TRBJ2-3; D call uncertain. Trimming took 6 bases from V and 5 from J, leaving 9 bases between them. Germline CDR1 reads KGHSH; CDR2 reads LQKENI. The CDR3 length is 12 residues.